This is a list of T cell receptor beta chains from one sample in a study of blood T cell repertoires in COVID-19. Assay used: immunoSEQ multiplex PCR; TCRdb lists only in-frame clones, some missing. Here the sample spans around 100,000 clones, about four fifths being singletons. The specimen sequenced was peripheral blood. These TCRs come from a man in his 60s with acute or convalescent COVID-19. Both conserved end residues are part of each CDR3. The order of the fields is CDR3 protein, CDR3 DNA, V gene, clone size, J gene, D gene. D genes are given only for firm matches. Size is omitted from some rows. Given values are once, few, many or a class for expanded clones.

CASSQTSLTEQYF | TGTGCCAGCAGCCAAACTAGTTTAACCGAGCAGTACTTC | TRBV3-1/TRBV3-2 | NA | TRBJ2-7 | NA
CASSFRLAFYNEQFF | TGTGCCAGCAGTTTTAGGCTAGCTTTCTACAATGAGCAGTTCTTC | TRBV27 | NA | TRBJ2-1 | NA
CASSGQGWTGELFF | TGTGCCAGTAGCGGACAGGGTTGGACCGGGGAGCTGTTTTTT | TRBV19 | NA | TRBJ2-2 | TRBD1
CASSLKGQGISGNTIYF | TGTGCCAGCAGTTTGAAGGGACAGGGAATCTCTGGAAACACCATATATTTT | TRBV27 | NA | TRBJ1-3 | TRBD1
CASSPSWGQDYGYTF | TGTGCCAGCAGTCCGAGTTGGGGGCAGGACTATGGCTACACCTTC | TRBV11-3 | few | TRBJ1-2 | NA
CASSMTSGDYNEQFF | TGCGCCAGCAGCATGACTAGCGGGGACTACAATGAGCAGTTCTTC | TRBV5-1 | NA | TRBJ2-1 | TRBD2
CASGTGWVTEAFF | TGTGCCAGCGGGACAGGGTGGGTAACTGAAGCTTTCTTT | TRBV25-1 | NA | TRBJ1-1 | TRBD1
CASPYGAGGTSYNEQFF | TGTGCCAGCCCCTACGGGGCGGGAGGTACCTCCTACAATGAGCAGTTCTTC | TRBV7-9 | NA | TRBJ2-1 | TRBD2
CASSLAAFFSYEQYF | TGTGCCAGCAGCTTAGCAGCATTCTTCTCCTACGAGCAGTACTTC | TRBV7-2 | NA | TRBJ2-7 | NA
CASRRGLGATNEKLFF | TGTGCCAGTAGGAGGGGGCTCGGGGCAACTAATGAAAAACTGTTTTTT | TRBV19 | NA | TRBJ1-4 | TRBD1
CASSNAGTSGSYEQYF | TGTGCCAGTAGTAATGCCGGGACTAGCGGGAGCTACGAGCAGTACTTC | TRBV19 | few | TRBJ2-7 | TRBD2
CASSEQTGTEKLFF | TGTGCCAGCAGTGAGCAGACAGGGACCGAAAAACTGTTTTTT | TRBV6-1 | NA | TRBJ1-4 | TRBD1
CASSHRGLAAEQYF | TGTGCCAGCAGCCATAGGGGGCTGGCAGCCGAGCAGTACTTC | TRBV3-1/TRBV3-2 | NA | TRBJ2-7 | TRBD1
CASSQGTGPTYEQYF | TGTGCCAGCAGCCAAGGGACAGGGCCCACCTACGAGCAGTACTTC | TRBV14 | NA | TRBJ2-7 | TRBD1
CASSPNPSTPLYGYTF | TGTGCCAGCAGCCCAAATCCTTCGACACCCCTCTATGGCTACACCTTC | TRBV9 | NA | TRBJ1-2 | NA
CASTGGIYNEQFF | TGCGCCAGCACCGGGGGAATCTACAATGAGCAGTTCTTC | TRBV10-1 | NA | TRBJ2-1 | NA
CASSIDQTGRFNEQFF | TGTGCCAGTAGTATAGATCAGACGGGAAGATTCAATGAGCAGTTCTTC | TRBV19 | NA | TRBJ2-1 | NA
CASSLEARRGDTQYF | TGTGCCAGCAGCTTGGAAGCTCGGCGAGGAGATACGCAGTATTTT | TRBV5-5 | few | TRBJ2-3 | NA
CASSHHAGNTIYF | TGTGCCAGCAGCCACCACGCAGGTAACACCATATATTTT | TRBV3-1/TRBV3-2 | once | TRBJ1-3 | NA
CASSLAVSSYNEQFF | TGCGCCAGCAGCTTAGCGGTAAGCTCCTACAATGAGCAGTTCTTC | TRBV5-1 | NA | TRBJ2-1 | NA
CASSLQGAGQPQHF | TGTGCCAGCAGCCTTCAGGGGGCCGGGCAGCCCCAGCATTTT | TRBV3-1/TRBV3-2 | few | TRBJ1-5 | TRBD1
CASSYLSQAAKNIQYF | TGTGCCAGCAGTTACCTGTCTCAGGCGGCCAAAAACATTCAGTACTTC | TRBV6-5 | NA | TRBJ2-4 | NA
CASSQGDSSYEQYF | TGCGCCAGCAGCCAAGGAGACTCTTCCTACGAGCAGTACTTC | TRBV4-1 | NA | TRBJ2-7 | NA
CASSDRGSYNEQFF | TGTGCCAGCAGTGACAGAGGCTCCTACAATGAGCAGTTCTTC | TRBV6-4 | NA | TRBJ2-1 | NA
CASSQEGPSTLHF | TGTGCCAGCAGCCAAGAGGGGCCATCTACCCTCCACTTT | TRBV3-1/TRBV3-2 | NA | TRBJ1-6 | NA
CASSSTSGREETQYF | TGTGCCAGCAGCTCCACTAGCGGGAGGGAAGAGACCCAGTACTTC | TRBV11-2 | NA | TRBJ2-5 | TRBD2
CASSYRPTGSYGYTF | TGTGCCAGCAGTTACCGGCCCACAGGGAGCTATGGCTACACCTTC | TRBV6-2/TRBV6-3 | NA | TRBJ1-2 | NA
CASSEGQGKYGYTF | TGTGCCAGCAGTGAGGGACAGGGCAAATATGGCTACACCTTC | TRBV25-1 | NA | TRBJ1-2 | TRBD1
CASSRGGLARETQYF | TGTGCCAGCAGCCGGGGGGGACTAGCGAGGGAGACCCAGTACTTC | TRBV7-2 | NA | TRBJ2-5 | TRBD2
CAWSEGGYTEAFF | TGTGCCTGGAGTGAAGGGGGCTACACTGAAGCTTTCTTT | TRBV30 | NA | TRBJ1-1 | TRBD1
CAWSDRRGFTGANVLTF | TGTGCCTGGAGTGATCGGAGGGGTTTCACTGGGGCCAACGTCCTGACTTTC | TRBV30 | NA | TRBJ2-6 | NA
CASSSGQGWKTEAFF | TGTGCCAGCAGCTCGGGACAGGGTTGGAAAACTGAAGCTTTCTTT | TRBV11-3 | NA | TRBJ1-1 | TRBD1
CATSGDSFSYNEQFF | TGTGCCACCAGTGGAGACAGCTTCTCCTACAATGAGCAGTTCTTC | TRBV24-1 | NA | TRBJ2-1 | NA
CASSLAKGQGYNEQFF | TGCGCCAGCAGCTTGGCCAAGGGACAGGGGTACAATGAGCAGTTCTTC | TRBV5-1 | NA | TRBJ2-1 | TRBD1
CASSPPGGDQPQHF | TGTGCCAGCTCACCACCGGGAGGGGATCAGCCCCAGCATTTT | TRBV18 | NA | TRBJ1-5 | NA